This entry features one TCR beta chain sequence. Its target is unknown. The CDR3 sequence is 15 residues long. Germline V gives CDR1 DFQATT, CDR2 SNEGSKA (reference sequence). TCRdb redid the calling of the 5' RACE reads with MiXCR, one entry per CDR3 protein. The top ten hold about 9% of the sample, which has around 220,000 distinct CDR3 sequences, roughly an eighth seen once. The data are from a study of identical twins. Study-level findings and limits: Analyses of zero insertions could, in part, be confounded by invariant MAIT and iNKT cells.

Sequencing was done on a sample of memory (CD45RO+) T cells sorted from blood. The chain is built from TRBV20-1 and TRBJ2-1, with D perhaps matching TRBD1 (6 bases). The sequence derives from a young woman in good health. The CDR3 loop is CTSRRQVSPRDEQFF. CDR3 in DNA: TGCACCTCTCGAAGACAGGTCAGTCCTAGGGATGAGCAGTTCTTC.